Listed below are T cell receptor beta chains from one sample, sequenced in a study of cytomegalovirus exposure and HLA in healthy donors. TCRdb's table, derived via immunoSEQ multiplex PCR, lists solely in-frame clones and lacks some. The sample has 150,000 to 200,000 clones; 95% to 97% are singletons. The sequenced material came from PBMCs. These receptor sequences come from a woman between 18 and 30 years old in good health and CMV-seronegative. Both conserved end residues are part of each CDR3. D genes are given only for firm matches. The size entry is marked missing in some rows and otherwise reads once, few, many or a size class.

CDR3 DNA: TGTGCCAGCAGTCGAGAATCAACGGGTAATTCACCCCTCCACTTT
CDR3 protein: CASSRESTGNSPLHF
clone size: NA
D gene: NA
V gene: TRBV2
J gene: TRBJ1-6

CDR3 DNA: TGTGCCAGCAGCCCAAGAGGATGGACAGACATAAACTATGGCTACACCTTC
CDR3 protein: CASSPRGWTDINYGYTF
clone size: NA
D gene: NA
V gene: TRBV9
J gene: TRBJ1-2

CDR3 DNA: TGTGCCAGCAGAACCGGGGGGGTCTATGGCTACACCTTC
CDR3 protein: CASRTGGVYGYTF
clone size: NA
D gene: NA
V gene: TRBV7-2
J gene: TRBJ1-2

CDR3 DNA: TGTGCCAGCAGCCTCAGGGTAGGCGAGCAGTACTTC
CDR3 protein: CASSLRVGEQYF
clone size: NA
D gene: NA
V gene: TRBV6-1
J gene: TRBJ2-7

CDR3 DNA: TGTGCCAGCAGTTACTCGATCGAGGAGCTAACTGAAGCTTTCTTT
CDR3 protein: CASSYSIEELTEAFF
clone size: NA
D gene: NA
V gene: TRBV6-5
J gene: TRBJ1-1

CDR3 DNA: TGTGCCAGCTCAGGCCAGGGGGCGCGCGGCTATGGCTACACCTTC
CDR3 protein: CASSGQGARGYGYTF
clone size: NA
D gene: TRBD1
V gene: TRBV18
J gene: TRBJ1-2

CDR3 DNA: TGTGCCAGCAGCTTATACCCCCCCGGGCTAGCGGGGTACAATGAGCAGTTCTTC
CDR3 protein: CASSLYPPGLAGYNEQFF
clone size: once
D gene: TRBD2
V gene: TRBV7-3
J gene: TRBJ2-1

CDR3 DNA: TGTGCCAGCAGCGTAGAAATTGGGGGCTTCCCCTCTGGAAACACCATATATTTT
CDR3 protein: CASSVEIGGFPSGNTIYF
clone size: once
D gene: NA
V gene: TRBV9
J gene: TRBJ1-3

CDR3 DNA: TGTGCCAGCAGTTACGGACTAGCGGAGACCCAGTACTTC
CDR3 protein: CASSYGLAETQYF
clone size: once
D gene: TRBD2
V gene: TRBV6-5
J gene: TRBJ2-5

CDR3 DNA: TGTGCCAGCAGCACCCCCGGGATCTATGGCTACACCTTC
CDR3 protein: CASSTPGIYGYTF
clone size: NA
D gene: NA
V gene: TRBV9
J gene: TRBJ1-2

CDR3 DNA: TGTGCCAGCACCCTACGCTGGGGACAAGGTTACTACGAGCAGTACTTC
CDR3 protein: CASTLRWGQGYYEQYF
clone size: NA
D gene: NA
V gene: TRBV27
J gene: TRBJ2-7

CDR3 DNA: TGTGCCATCAGTGAACGGGACAGGGGCAACGAGCAGTACTTC
CDR3 protein: CAISERDRGNEQYF
clone size: NA
D gene: TRBD1
V gene: TRBV10-3
J gene: TRBJ2-7

CDR3 DNA: TGTGCCAGCAGCCCCGTCGGTCTAAACTATGGCTACACCTTC
CDR3 protein: CASSPVGLNYGYTF
clone size: NA
D gene: NA
V gene: TRBV6-5
J gene: TRBJ1-2

CDR3 DNA: TGTGCCATCAGTGAAGCGACAGGTTTAAACTACGAGCAGTACTTC
CDR3 protein: CAISEATGLNYEQYF
clone size: NA
D gene: NA
V gene: TRBV10-3
J gene: TRBJ2-7

CDR3 DNA: TGCGCCAGCAGCCAATATTCGGGGACAGCTAACTATGGCTACACCTTC
CDR3 protein: CASSQYSGTANYGYTF
clone size: NA
D gene: TRBD1
V gene: TRBV4-1
J gene: TRBJ1-2

CDR3 DNA: TGTGCCAGCAGCTCCACGCCCTCCCCTAGCGGGGGGGCAAGGGAGCAGTACTTC
CDR3 protein: CASSSTPSPSGGAREQYF
clone size: NA
D gene: TRBD2
V gene: TRBV7-8
J gene: TRBJ2-7

CDR3 DNA: TGTGCCAGCAGTTTACGGCTAGCGGGGAAAGAGACCCAGTACTTC
CDR3 protein: CASSLRLAGKETQYF
clone size: NA
D gene: TRBD2
V gene: TRBV27
J gene: TRBJ2-5

CDR3 DNA: TGTGCCAGCAGCCCCCAGGGGGGCTATGGCTACACCTTC
CDR3 protein: CASSPQGGYGYTF
clone size: NA
D gene: TRBD1
V gene: TRBV4-2
J gene: TRBJ1-2

CDR3 DNA: TGTGCCAGCAGCTACCGACAGGGAGTGAACACTGAAGCTTTCTTT
CDR3 protein: CASSYRQGVNTEAFF
clone size: NA
D gene: TRBD1
V gene: TRBV7-2
J gene: TRBJ1-1

CDR3 DNA: TGTGCCAGCAGTCCCAGGGGCCATGGACACTACGAGCAGTACTTC
CDR3 protein: CASSPRGHGHYEQYF
clone size: few
D gene: NA
V gene: TRBV27
J gene: TRBJ2-7

CDR3 DNA: TGTGCCAGCAGTGAATCTTTAGGAAACACCATATATTTT
CDR3 protein: CASSESLGNTIYF
clone size: NA
D gene: NA
V gene: TRBV6-1
J gene: TRBJ1-3

CDR3 DNA: TGTGCCGTGGGACAGAGTAACACTGAAGCTTTCTTT
CDR3 protein: CAVGQSNTEAFF
clone size: NA
D gene: TRBD1
V gene: TRBV10-3
J gene: TRBJ1-1

CDR3 DNA: TGTGCCACCAGCAGAGATGGGTTTAGCGGGGCTGATACGCAGTATTTT
CDR3 protein: CATSRDGFSGADTQYF
clone size: NA
D gene: TRBD2
V gene: TRBV15
J gene: TRBJ2-3

CDR3 DNA: TGCGCCAGCAGCTTGGAGGTCGGGGTCGGCTACAATGAGCAGTTCTTC
CDR3 protein: CASSLEVGVGYNEQFF
clone size: NA
D gene: NA
V gene: TRBV5-1
J gene: TRBJ2-1

CDR3 DNA: TGCGCCAGCAGCTTGACGACAGGGTCTAATCAGCCCCAGCATTTT
CDR3 protein: CASSLTTGSNQPQHF
clone size: NA
D gene: TRBD1
V gene: TRBV5-1
J gene: TRBJ1-5

CDR3 DNA: TGTGCCAGCAGCGCCCGACCAGGGGGGTACGAGCAGTACTTC
CDR3 protein: CASSARPGGYEQYF
clone size: NA
D gene: NA
V gene: TRBV9
J gene: TRBJ2-7

CDR3 DNA: TGTGCCACCAGCAGAGAATCGGACAGACGAGGCTACACCTTC
CDR3 protein: CATSRESDRRGYTF
clone size: NA
D gene: NA
V gene: TRBV15
J gene: TRBJ1-2

CDR3 DNA: TGTGCCAGTAGGGCACCCGCTAGCGGGGCCTACGAGCAGTACTTC
CDR3 protein: CASRAPASGAYEQYF
clone size: NA
D gene: TRBD2
V gene: TRBV19
J gene: TRBJ2-7

CDR3 DNA: TGTGCCAGTAGTAAAATCGGGACAGGGTACAAAGAGCAGTTCTTC
CDR3 protein: CASSKIGTGYKEQFF
clone size: NA
D gene: TRBD1
V gene: TRBV19
J gene: TRBJ2-1

CDR3 DNA: TGTGCCAGCAGCTCCCGGGCAGGGACTGGAAACACCATATATTTT
CDR3 protein: CASSSRAGTGNTIYF
clone size: NA
D gene: NA
V gene: TRBV11-3
J gene: TRBJ1-3

CDR3 DNA: TGTGCCAGCAGTGGGGGGACAGGGATAGGCTACGAGCAGTACTTC
CDR3 protein: CASSGGTGIGYEQYF
clone size: NA
D gene: TRBD1
V gene: TRBV6-5
J gene: TRBJ2-7

CDR3 DNA: TGTGCCAGCATTCTTACCAGCGGCCTACCAGATACGCAGTATTTT
CDR3 protein: CASILTSGLPDTQYF
clone size: NA
D gene: NA
V gene: TRBV6-1
J gene: TRBJ2-3

CDR3 DNA: TGTGCCAGCAGCTTAGCGGGGGGGTACAATGAGCAGTTCTTC
CDR3 protein: CASSLAGGYNEQFF
clone size: NA
D gene: TRBD2
V gene: TRBV7-6
J gene: TRBJ2-1

CDR3 DNA: TGTGCCAGCAGAGATTGGACAGGGGGCTGGGGCGAGCAGTACTTC
CDR3 protein: CASRDWTGGWGEQYF
clone size: NA
D gene: TRBD1
V gene: TRBV6-5
J gene: TRBJ2-7

CDR3 DNA: TGTGCCAGCAGCTTGGCTCCAGGCCCAACTAATGAAAAACTGTTTTTT
CDR3 protein: CASSLAPGPTNEKLFF
clone size: NA
D gene: NA
V gene: TRBV5-4
J gene: TRBJ1-4

CDR3 DNA: TGCAGCGTGCAACAGGGGGATCAGCCCCAGCATTTT
CDR3 protein: CSVQQGDQPQHF
clone size: NA
D gene: TRBD1
V gene: TRBV29-1
J gene: TRBJ1-5

CDR3 DNA: TGCGCTAGCAGATCTGTGGAGACCGGGGAGCTGTTTTTT
CDR3 protein: CASRSVETGELFF
clone size: NA
D gene: NA
V gene: TRBV5-1
J gene: TRBJ2-2

CDR3 DNA: TGTGCCAGCAGCTACCGGGTCCGCGGGACCCAGTACTTC
CDR3 protein: CASSYRVRGTQYF
clone size: NA
D gene: NA
V gene: TRBV7-8
J gene: TRBJ2-5